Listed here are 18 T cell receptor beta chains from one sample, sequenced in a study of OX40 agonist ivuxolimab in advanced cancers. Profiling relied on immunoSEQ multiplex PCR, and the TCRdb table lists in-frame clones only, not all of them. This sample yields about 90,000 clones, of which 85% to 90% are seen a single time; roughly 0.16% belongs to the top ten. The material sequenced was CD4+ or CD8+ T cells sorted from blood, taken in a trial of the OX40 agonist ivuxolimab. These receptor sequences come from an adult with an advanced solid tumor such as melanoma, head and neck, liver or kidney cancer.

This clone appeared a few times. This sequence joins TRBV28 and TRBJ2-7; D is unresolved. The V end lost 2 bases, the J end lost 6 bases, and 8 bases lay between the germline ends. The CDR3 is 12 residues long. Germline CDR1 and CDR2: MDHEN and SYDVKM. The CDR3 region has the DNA TGTGCCAGCAGTTTACTGGCAGCCGAGCAGTACTTC. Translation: CASSLLAAEQYF.

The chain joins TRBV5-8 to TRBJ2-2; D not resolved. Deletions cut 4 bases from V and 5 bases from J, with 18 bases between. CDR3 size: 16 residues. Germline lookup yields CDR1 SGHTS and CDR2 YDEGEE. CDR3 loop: CASSPSATIRTGELFF. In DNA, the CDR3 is TGTGCCAGCAGCCCCTCCGCGACAATAAGGACCGGGGAGCTGTTTTTT. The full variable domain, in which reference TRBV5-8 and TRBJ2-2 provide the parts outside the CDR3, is EAGVTQSPTHLIKTRGQQATLRCSPISGHTSVYWYQQALGLGLQFLLWYDEGEERNRGNFPPRFSGRQFPNYSSELNVNALELEDSALYLCASSPSATIRTGELFFGEGSRLTVL.

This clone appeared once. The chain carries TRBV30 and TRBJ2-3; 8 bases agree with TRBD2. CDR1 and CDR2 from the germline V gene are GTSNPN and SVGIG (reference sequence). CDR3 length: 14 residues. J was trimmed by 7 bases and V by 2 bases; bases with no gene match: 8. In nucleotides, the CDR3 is TGTGCCTGGAGTCCGGGGGGGGGCTCCAATACGCAGTATTTT. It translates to CAWSPGGGSNTQYF.

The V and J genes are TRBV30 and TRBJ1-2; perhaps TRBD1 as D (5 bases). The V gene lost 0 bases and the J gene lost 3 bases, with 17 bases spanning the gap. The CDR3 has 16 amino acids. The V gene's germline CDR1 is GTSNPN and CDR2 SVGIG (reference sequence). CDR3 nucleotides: TGTGCCTGGAGTGTCGGAGGGGTGGCATGGTACTATGGCTACACCTTC. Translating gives CAWSVGGVAWYYGYTF. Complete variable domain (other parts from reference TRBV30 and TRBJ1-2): SQTIHQWPATLVQPVGSPLSLECTVEGTSNPNLYWYRQAAGRGLQLLFYSVGIGQISSEVPQNLSASRPQDRQFILSSKKLLLSDSGFYLCAWSVGGVAWYYGYTFGSGTRLTVV.

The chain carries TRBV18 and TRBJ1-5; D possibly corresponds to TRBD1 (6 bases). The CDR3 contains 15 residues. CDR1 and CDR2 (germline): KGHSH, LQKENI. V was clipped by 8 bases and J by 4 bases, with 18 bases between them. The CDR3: CASTLTGQLNQPQHF. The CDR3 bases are TGTGCCAGCACCCTCACTGGACAGTTAAATCAGCCCCAGCATTTT.

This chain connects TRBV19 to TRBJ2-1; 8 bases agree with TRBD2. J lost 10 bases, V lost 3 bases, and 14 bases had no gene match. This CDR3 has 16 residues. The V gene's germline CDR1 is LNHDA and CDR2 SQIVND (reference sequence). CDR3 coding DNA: TGTGCCAGTAGTATCGCAGCGGGAGTCGGTTCGGGGGAGCAGTTCTTC. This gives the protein CASSIAAGVGSGEQFF.

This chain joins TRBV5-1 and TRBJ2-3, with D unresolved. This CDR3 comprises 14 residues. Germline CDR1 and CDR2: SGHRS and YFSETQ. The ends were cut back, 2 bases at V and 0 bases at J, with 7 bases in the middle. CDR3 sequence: CASSLSSSTDTQYF. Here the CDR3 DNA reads TGCGCCAGCAGCTTAAGCTCAAGCACAGATACGCAGTATTTT.

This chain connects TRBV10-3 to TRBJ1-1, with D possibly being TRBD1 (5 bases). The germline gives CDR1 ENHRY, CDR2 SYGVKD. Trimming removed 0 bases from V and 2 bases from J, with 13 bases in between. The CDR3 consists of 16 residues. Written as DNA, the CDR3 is TGTGCCATCAGTGAGTCGAGGAGGGACGGAAACACTGAAGCTTTCTTT. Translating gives CAISESRRDGNTEAFF.

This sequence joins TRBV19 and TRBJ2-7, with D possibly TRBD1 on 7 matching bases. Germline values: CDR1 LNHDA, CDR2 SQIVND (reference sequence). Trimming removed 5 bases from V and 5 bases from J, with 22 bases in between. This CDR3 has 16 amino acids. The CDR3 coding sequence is TGTGCCAGTAGTCATGCAGGGGGGCCGAAGGGGAACGAGCAGTACTTC. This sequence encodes CASSHAGGPKGNEQYF.

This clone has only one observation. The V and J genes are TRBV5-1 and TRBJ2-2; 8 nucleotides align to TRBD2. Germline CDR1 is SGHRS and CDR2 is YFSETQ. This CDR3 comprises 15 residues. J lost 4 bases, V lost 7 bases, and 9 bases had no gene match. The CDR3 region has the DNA TGCGCCAGCGGCCCCGGGAGGGCCGGCACCGGGGAGCTGTTTTTT. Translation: CASGPGRAGTGELFF.

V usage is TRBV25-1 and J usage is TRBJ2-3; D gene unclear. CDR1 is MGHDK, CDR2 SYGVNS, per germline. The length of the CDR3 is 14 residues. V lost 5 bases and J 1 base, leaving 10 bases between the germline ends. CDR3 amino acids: CASSTLARTDTQYF. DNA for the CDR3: TGTGCCAGCAGTACTTTGGCGCGCACAGATACGCAGTATTTT.

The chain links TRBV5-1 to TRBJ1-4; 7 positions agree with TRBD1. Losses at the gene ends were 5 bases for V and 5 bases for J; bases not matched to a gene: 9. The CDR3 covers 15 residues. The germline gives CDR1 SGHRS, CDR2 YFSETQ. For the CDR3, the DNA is TGCGCCAGCAGATACAGGGGCCCGTCGAATGAAAAACTGTTTTTT. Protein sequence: CASRYRGPSNEKLFF.

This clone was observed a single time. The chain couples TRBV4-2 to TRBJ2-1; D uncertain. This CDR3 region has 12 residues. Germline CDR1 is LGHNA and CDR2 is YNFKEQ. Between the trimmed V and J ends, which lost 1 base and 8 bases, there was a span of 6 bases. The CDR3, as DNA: TGTGCCAGCAGCCAAGTTGACTATGAGCAGTTCTTC. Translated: CASSQVDYEQFF.

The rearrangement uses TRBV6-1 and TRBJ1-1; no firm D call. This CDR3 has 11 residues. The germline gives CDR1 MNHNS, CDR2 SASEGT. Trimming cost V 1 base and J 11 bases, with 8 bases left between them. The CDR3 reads CASSEVREAFF. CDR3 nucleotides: TGTGCCAGCAGTGAAGTAAGGGAGGCTTTCTTT.

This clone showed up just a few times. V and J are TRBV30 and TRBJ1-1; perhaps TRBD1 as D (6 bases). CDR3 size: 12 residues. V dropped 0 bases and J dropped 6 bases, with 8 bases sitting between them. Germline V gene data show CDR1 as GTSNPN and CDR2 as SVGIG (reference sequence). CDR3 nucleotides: TGTGCCTGGAGTGTTTCAGGGGCTGAAGCTTTCTTT. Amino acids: CAWSVSGAEAFF.

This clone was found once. CDR3 sequence: CASSKGRGIIQYF. CDR3 DNA: TGTGCCAGCAGTAAGGGTCGGGGGATCATTCAGTACTTC. The gene calls are TRBV28 and TRBJ2-4; possibly TRBD2 for D (6 bases). Trimming removed 5 bases from V and 9 bases from J, with 14 bases in between. CDR3 size: 13 residues. The germline V gene has CDR1 MDHEN and CDR2 SYDVKM.

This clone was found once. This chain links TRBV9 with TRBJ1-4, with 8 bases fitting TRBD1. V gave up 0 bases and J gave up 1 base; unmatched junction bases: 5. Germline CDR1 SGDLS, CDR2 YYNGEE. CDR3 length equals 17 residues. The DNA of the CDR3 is TGTGCCAGCAGCGTAGACCCTACAGGGGGAACTAATGAAAAACTGTTTTTT. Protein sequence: CASSVDPTGGTNEKLFF.

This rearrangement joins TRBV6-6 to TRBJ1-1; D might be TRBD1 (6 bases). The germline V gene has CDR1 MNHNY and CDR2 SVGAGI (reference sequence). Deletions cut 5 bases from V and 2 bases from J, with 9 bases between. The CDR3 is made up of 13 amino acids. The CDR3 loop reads CASSIQGNTEAFF. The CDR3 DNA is TGTGCCAGCAGTATACAGGGTAACACTGAAGCTTTCTTT.